Detailed here is one T cell receptor beta chain. This clone was seen a few times. No base quality information exists; no much larger clone differs at one position. Library prep was done by the immunoSEQ multiplex PCR assay. For most patients, genomic DNA was isolated using the Qiagen DNeasy Blood and Tissue Kit and was shipped frozen to Adaptive Biotechnologies for TCR sequencing. For most patients, high-throughput TCR-beta CDR3 sequencing of genomic DNA was performed by Adaptive Biotechnologies. The authors processed their data as follows. TCR sequencing data for roughly 17 patients were retrieved from Adaptive's ImmunoSEQ software; three other patients were processed with MiXCR and VDJtools. To correct CD4 versus CD8 sorting errors, sequences present in both subsets at a frequency ratio below 5:1 were removed. CDR3 nucleotide sequences shared by donor and recipient were removed because the origin of these sequences could not be assigned. Alloreactive clones required at least 2-fold expansion over unstimulated cells and minimum CFSE-low frequency of 0.002% (template counts) or 0.001% (read counts). Clones were considered mappable if detected in sequenced pre-transplant spleen, lymph node, or MLR CFSE-low populations of the donor or recipient. Cumulative frequency of alloreactive clones was calculated as a percentage of all sequences weighted by copy number. TCRdb took over this immuneACCESS table, retaining in-frame rearrangements with V and J assigned. Such tables are incomplete; in checked studies, under half of the missing clones stem from an unresolved V gene, and the remainder is unexplained. The V and J calls and clone size are taken from that table; D and trimming were inferred from the DNA. The sample table lists about 10,000 clones, approximately 40% of them with a count of one. Clones ranked in the top ten supply about 12% of the sample.

This entry comes from a study of graft-versus-host responses after intestinal transplantation (TCRdb year 2021). With regard to the full study: Recipients received multivisceral, liver-intestinal, or isolated intestinal transplants. A peak of at least 4% donor T cells among recipient peripheral blood mononuclear cells was the definition used for donor T cell macrochimerism. Every recipient was given anti-thymocyte globulin induction, followed by about three years of maintenance tacrolimus and steroids. Bulk TCR-beta CDR3 sequencing was used to track graft-versus-host and host-versus-graft alloreactive T cell clones in the graft, circulation and bone marrow after intestinal transplantation. Of the roughly 25 intestinal transplant recipients enrolled in the cohort, one of whom was a retransplant, 3 patients without pretransplant specimens were excluded. To identify alloreactive clones, pre-transplant mixed lymphocyte reaction products were sequenced and compared with unstimulated pre-transplant donor and recipient T cells. Rather than going through the commercial service, samples from three later patients were sequenced in-house on an Illumina MiSeq and processed with MiXCR. General conclusions and limits of the study: GvH clones were found in recipient bone marrow, and some of the GvH clones appeared earlier in ileal mucosa or blood, which is consistent with an intestinal mucosal origin. Early after transplant, declines in HvG clones were associated with peak levels of circulating GvH clones. The relatively low number and heterogeneity of intestinal transplant patients limited the conclusions. Patients with donor T cell macrochimerism had high GvH to HvG T cell clonal ratios in their allografts.

From the cysteine up to the phenylalanine, the CDR3 has a length of 17 residues. Only CDR3 DNA remains: 51 bases, in frame from the first base. CDR1 SGHVS and CDR2 FNYEAQ were looked up in the germline V gene. At the junction V is shortened by 1 base and J by 2 bases; bases outside the gene matches: 6. The sample's time point label, decoded: cells obtained before transplantation from donor or recipient. Mixed lymphocyte reactions plated about 200,000 CFSE-labeled pre-transplant responders with about 200,000 irradiated violet-dye-labeled stimulators and were cultured for 6 days. Proliferating CD3+CD4+CFSE-low and CD3+CD8+CFSE-low responder cells were FACS-sorted on a BD Influx sorter after the mixed lymphocyte reaction.

The TCR was taken from a human patient who received an intestinal transplant. In this chain, TRBV7-6 is recombined with TRBJ2-7; 12 bases in the junction line up with TRBD2. The sample consisted of alloreactive CD8+ T cells from a mixed lymphocyte reaction culture, taken before intestinal transplant. Reading the label with the study, this specimen's cell subset or site is: CFSE-low proliferating T cells sorted from approximately 6-day pre-transplant mixed lymphocyte reaction (GvH or HvG direction). Here the CDR3 is given as CASSLVGGLAGPYEQYF. The bases are TGTGCCAGCAGCTTAGTAGGGGGACTAGCGGGCCCCTACGAGCAGTACTTC.